This T cell receptor (beta chain) stems from a study of radiation and T cells in renal cell carcinoma. Study-wide results and caveats: No pretreatment tumor biopsies were available for baseline clonotypes.

In regard to this clone: Its antigen is undetermined.

The protocol was immunoSEQ multiplex PCR, while the TCRdb copy is restricted to in-frame clones and leaves out a portion. Of over 55,000 clones listed, around 81% are singletons. Sample time point: blood 2 weeks post-SBRT. Treatment of the sample: 15 Gy SBRT to primary tumor, nephrectomy 4 weeks later. After SBRT, blood was collected at 2 and 4 weeks, plus baseline. This renal cell carcinoma was of the clear cell type. Trimming took 3 bases from V and 2 from J; bases not matched to a gene: 11. Germline V gene sequence: CDR1 SNHLY, CDR2 FYNNEI. The CDR3 totals 19 residues. The TCR was taken from a man aged 60-69 years with renal cell carcinoma. The sample here was blood, taken from a patient whose treatment included radiotherapy and nephrectomy. The rearrangement uses TRBV2 and TRBJ2-1; 12 bases match TRBD2. DNA for the CDR3: TGTGCCAGCAGTGAGTTCGGAACTAGCGGGGGGATCGCCTACAATGAGCAGTTCTTC. Its protein product is CASSEFGTSGGIAYNEQFF.